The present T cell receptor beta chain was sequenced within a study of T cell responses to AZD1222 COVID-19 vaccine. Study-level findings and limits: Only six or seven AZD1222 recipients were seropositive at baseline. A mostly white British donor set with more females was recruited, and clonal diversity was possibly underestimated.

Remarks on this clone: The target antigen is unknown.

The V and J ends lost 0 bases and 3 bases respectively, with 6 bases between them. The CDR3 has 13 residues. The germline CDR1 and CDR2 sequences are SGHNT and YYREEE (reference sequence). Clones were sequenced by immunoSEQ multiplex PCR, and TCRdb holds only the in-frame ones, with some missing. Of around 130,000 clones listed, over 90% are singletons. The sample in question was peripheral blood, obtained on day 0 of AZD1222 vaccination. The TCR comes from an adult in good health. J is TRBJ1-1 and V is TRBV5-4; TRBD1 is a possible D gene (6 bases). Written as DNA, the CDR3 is TGTGCCAGCAGCTTGGACAGGGACACTGAAGCTTTCTTT. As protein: CASSLDRDTEAFF.